This T cell receptor beta chain comes out of a study of shared clonotypes between healthy human individuals. Points from the study as a whole: Naive subsets generally had larger estimated richness than memory subsets. Clonotype sharing among donors, it was expected, would be affected by sequencing depth.

Deep-level running was used for the assay. Produced via immunoSEQ multiplex PCR; TCRdb's table is partial and in-frame only. The profile shows roughly 1 million clones, around four fifths of them singletons. Worth noting for this clone: Its matching antigen is unknown.

The germline gives CDR1 SGHRS, CDR2 YFSETQ. The CDR3 length is 17 residues. The ends lost 4 bases at V and 8 bases at J; junction bases unmatched: 20. This receptor was identified in a young man in good health. The gene calls are TRBV5-1 and TRBJ1-2, with 7 bases lining up with TRBD1. Sequenced input: memory CD4+ T cells sorted from blood. The subset denotes: CD45RA-negative fraction. The CDR3 DNA is TGCGCCAGCAGCCCGACGCCGGGACAGCGACTGACGGGGGGCTACACCTTC. Translated, it gives CASSPTPGQRLTGGYTF.